A single sample is the source of the 25 T cell receptor beta chains below, sequenced in a study of T cell responses to AZD1222 COVID-19 vaccine. TCRdb keeps only in-frame clones here, not all; method: immunoSEQ multiplex PCR. The data contain some 190,000 clones, roughly 94% of them singletons. Material: peripheral blood, obtained 28 days after the second dose of the MenACWY control vaccine. These receptor sequences come from an adult who received the MenACWY meningococcal vaccine as a control.

The J gene is TRBJ2-2, the V gene TRBV11-2, with D uncertain. Germline-derived CDR1 and CDR2 are SGHAT and FQNNGV. V dropped 2 bases and J dropped 0 bases, with 10 bases sitting between them. This CDR3 comprises 16 residues. CDR3: CASSLRPNANTGELFF. CDR3 DNA: TGTGCCAGCAGCTTAAGACCGAACGCGAACACCGGGGAGCTGTTTTTT.

The V and J genes are TRBV9 and TRBJ2-3; 8 nucleotides line up with TRBD2. Germline V gene sequence: CDR1 SGDLS, CDR2 YYNGEE. The CDR3 has 14 residues. Losses at the gene ends were 4 bases for V and 3 bases for J; bases not matched to a gene: 4. The CDR3 bases are TGTGCCAGCAGCATAGCGGGACGTACAGATACGCAGTATTTT. Its protein product is CASSIAGRTDTQYF.

A single count supports this clone. The genes are TRBV3-1 (or the pseudogene TRBV3-2) and TRBJ1-2; the D gene is possibly TRBD1 (5 bases). CDR1 is LGHDT and CDR2 is YNNKEL in the germline V gene (reference sequence). V was trimmed by 4 bases and J by 5 bases, leaving 17 bases between them. This CDR3 is 15 amino acids long. CDR3 bases: TGTGCCAGCAGCCCGTCGACAGCCGGCGTATATGGCTACACCTTC. Amino acids: CASSPSTAGVYGYTF.

This clone has just one count. The V and J genes are TRBV7-9 and TRBJ1-4; D gene uncertain. This CDR3 is built from 17 residues. Germline CDR1 and CDR2: SEHNR and FQNEAQ (reference sequence). V was pared by 0 bases and J by 0 bases, with 11 bases between. CDR3 in DNA: TGTGCCAGCAGCTTAGCTTCTTTGGGCTCAACTAATGAAAAACTGTTTTTT. Translated: CASSLASLGSTNEKLFF.

V is TRBV29-1 and J is TRBJ1-2, with 7 bases lining up with TRBD1. V lost 7 bases to trimming and J lost 4 bases; unmatched junction nucleotides: 3. CDR1 is SQVTM, CDR2 ANQGSEA, per germline. The CDR3 runs 11 residues. This CDR3 reads CSGQGVYGYTF. The CDR3 nucleotides read TGCAGCGGGCAGGGGGTCTATGGCTACACCTTC.

The chain employs TRBV19 and TRBJ1-6; 7 nucleotides agree with TRBD1. The CDR3 is 14 amino acids. The V and J ends lost 6 bases and 10 bases, in that order; junction bases with no gene match: 9. The germline CDR1 and CDR2 sequences are LNHDA and SQIVND (reference sequence). The CDR3 DNA follows: TGTGCCAGTAGGGACAGGCCTATAGGATCACCCCTCCACTTT. This encodes CASRDRPIGSPLHF.

The chain uses TRBV15 and TRBJ2-1; 7 bases are a match to TRBD1. The V gene's germline CDR1 is LNHNV and CDR2 YYDKDF (reference sequence). The CDR3 consists of 16 residues. V shed 4 bases and J 6 bases; nucleotides not matched to a gene: 12. The CDR3 loop is CATSKTTTQGSNEQFF. CDR3 DNA sequence: TGTGCCACCAGCAAGACTACGACACAGGGGAGCAATGAGCAGTTCTTC.

The sample holds one count of this clone. The chain carries TRBV3-1 (or the pseudogene TRBV3-2) and TRBJ1-3; D is ambiguous. The CDR3 runs to 13 residues. The V and J ends lost 7 bases and 0 bases respectively, with 7 bases between them. The germline V gene encodes CDR1 LGHDT and CDR2 YNNKEL (reference sequence). The chain's CDR3 is CASTFFSGNTIYF. Here the CDR3 DNA reads TGTGCCAGCACTTTCTTCTCTGGAAACACCATATATTTT.

V is TRBV11-1 and J is TRBJ2-7; no clear D. The CDR3 is made up of 12 amino acids. From germline, CDR1 is SGHAT and CDR2 FQDESV (reference sequence). The germline V and J ends were trimmed by 3 bases and 6 bases, with 9 bases remaining between them. The CDR3 coding sequence is TGTGCCAGCAGCTTCCAAGGCTCCGAGCAGTACTTC. Translation gives CASSFQGSEQYF.

A single count supports this clone. Distinct nucleotide sequences in the sample also encode this CDR3. The V call is TRBV2, the J call TRBJ2-7; D is uncertain. Germline-derived CDR1 and CDR2 are SNHLY and FYNNEI. Between the trimmed V and J ends, which lost 4 bases and 4 bases, there was a span of 5 bases. There are 11 residues in the CDR3. The CDR3 loop reads CASSGVYEQYF. CDR3 bases: TGTGCCAGCAGTGGTGTATACGAGCAGTACTTC.

The genes are TRBV5-6 and TRBJ1-4, with unresolved D. Germline V gene data show CDR1 as SGHDT and CDR2 as YYEEEE. This CDR3 contains 15 residues. The ends were cut back, 0 bases at V and 6 bases at J, with 12 bases in the middle. This CDR3 reads CASSLVGRPDEKLFF. The CDR3, as DNA: TGTGCCAGCAGCTTGGTAGGTAGACCCGATGAAAAACTGTTTTTT.

This chain joins TRBV18 and TRBJ1-1, with D hard to call. This CDR3 region has 11 residues. Per the germline V gene, CDR1 is KGHSH and CDR2 is LQKENI. The V end was cut by 3 bases, the J end by 7 bases, with 6 bases between. CDR3 DNA: TGTGCCAGCTCACCCTCGCGTGAAGCTTTCTTT. The encoded protein is CASSPSREAFF.

This clone came up once. J is TRBJ2-7 and V is TRBV27; 7 bases agree with TRBD1. Germline-derived CDR1 and CDR2 are MNHEY and SMNVEV (reference sequence). V dropped 4 bases and J dropped 2; count of bases not matched to a gene: 5. The CDR3 has 14 residues. In DNA, the CDR3 is TGTGCCAGCAGTTCACCGGACAGGACCTACGAGCAGTACTTC. This codes for CASSSPDRTYEQYF.

J is TRBJ1-6 and V is TRBV7-2; TRBD1 is a possible D gene (5 bases). The CDR3 contains 16 residues. The germline V and J ends were trimmed by 5 bases and 7 bases, with 18 bases remaining between them. The germline V gene encodes CDR1 SGHTA and CDR2 FQGNSA. The CDR3 spells CASSPQWGARNSPLHF. CDR3 bases: TGTGCCAGCAGCCCCCAGTGGGGCGCTAGGAATTCACCCCTCCACTTT.

This clone was seen only once. As DNA, the CDR3 is TGCGCCAGCAGCTCCCCCGGACAGAGCTCTGGAAACACCATATATTTT. It translates to CASSSPGQSSGNTIYF. The chain is built from TRBV5-1 and TRBJ1-3; TRBD1 might be the D (6 bases). The V gene lost 3 bases and the J gene lost 0 bases, with 13 bases spanning the gap. The V gene's germline CDR1 is SGHRS and CDR2 YFSETQ. This CDR3 spans 16 amino acids.

This clone has a handful of counts. The rearrangement joins TRBV6-4 to TRBJ2-3; a possible D gene is TRBD1 (6 bases). The CDR3 is made up of 13 amino acids. V lost 4 bases and J 2 bases, leaving 7 bases between the germline ends. Germline V gene lookup returns CDR1 MRHNA and CDR2 SNTAGT. The CDR3 sequence: CASSGQVTDTQYF. The CDR3 nucleotides are TGTGCCAGCAGTGGACAGGTCACAGATACGCAGTATTTT.

The chain carries TRBV19 and TRBJ1-5, with a weak D call TRBD1 (5 bases). V was shortened by 3 bases and J by 2 bases, with 11 bases between the two germline ends. The CDR3 extends over 15 amino acids. Germline V gives CDR1 LNHDA, CDR2 SQIVND (reference sequence). This chain's CDR3 is CASSIPTTGNQPQHF. CDR3 coding DNA: TGTGCCAGTAGTATTCCCACGACAGGCAATCAGCCCCAGCATTTT.

The chain employs TRBV7-2 and TRBJ1-1; D might be TRBD1 (6 bases). The CDR3 totals 15 residues. Germline CDR1 SGHTA, CDR2 FQGNSA. The V gene lost 1 base and the J gene lost 0 bases, with 9 bases spanning the gap. CDR3 sequence (DNA): TGTGCCAGCAGCTTAGGCAGGGGAATGAACACTGAAGCTTTCTTT. It codes for CASSLGRGMNTEAFF.

The J gene is TRBJ1-2, the V gene TRBV5-1, with D perhaps matching TRBD1 (5 bases). CDR1 and CDR2 (germline): SGHRS, YFSETQ. This CDR3 is 13 amino acids long. Trimming shortened V by 4 bases and J by 0 bases, and 7 bases separated the two germline ends. The CDR3 reads CASSVTANYGYTF. As DNA, the CDR3 is TGCGCCAGCAGCGTGACAGCTAACTATGGCTACACCTTC.

This clone has just one count. V and J are TRBV6-5 and TRBJ1-1; 9 nucleotides agree with TRBD1. Per the germline V gene, CDR1 is MNHEY and CDR2 is SVGAGI. The CDR3 covers 15 residues. Losses at the gene ends were 6 bases for V and 3 bases for J; bases not matched to a gene: 8. The CDR3: CASSKVTGGHTEAFF. CDR3 in DNA: TGTGCCAGCAGCAAGGTGACAGGGGGTCACACTGAAGCTTTCTTT.

This clone was counted a few times. The rearrangement joins TRBV25-1 to TRBJ1-4; the D gene is possibly TRBD1 (5 bases). In germline, CDR1 is MGHDK, CDR2 SYGVNS. Between the trimmed V and J ends, which lost 1 base and 5 bases, there was a span of 11 bases. CDR3 length equals 15 residues. CDR3 residues: CASSESGRGNEKLFF. The CDR3 DNA follows: TGTGCCAGCAGTGAATCAGGGCGTGGAAATGAAAAACTGTTTTTT.

The chain links TRBV5-5 to TRBJ2-3; D possibly corresponds to TRBD1 (6 bases). Trimming left V 4 bases short and J 1 base short, with 13 bases between. The CDR3 loop spans 15 amino acids. Germline CDR1 is SGHKS and CDR2 is YYEKEE (reference sequence). The DNA of the CDR3 is TGTGCCAGCAGCCCACAAAACAGGGGCACAGATACGCAGTATTTT. Residues: CASSPQNRGTDTQYF.

The V and J genes are TRBV25-1 and TRBJ1-4, with no clear D. The V gene's germline CDR1 is MGHDK and CDR2 SYGVNS. This CDR3 has 14 amino acids. With 3 bases removed from V and 10 bases from J, the gap between germline ends came to 15 bases. The CDR3 region is CASSDFPQAGKLFF. The CDR3 DNA is TGTGCCAGCAGTGATTTCCCCCAAGCTGGAAAACTGTTTTTT.

The CDR3 sequence: CASSLAGLAGRYEQYF. CDR3 in DNA: TGTGCCAGCAGCTTGGCGGGACTAGCGGGGCGCTACGAGCAGTACTTC. V usage is TRBV5-8 and J usage is TRBJ2-7; 13 nucleotides match TRBD2. The junction had 3 bases not matched to a gene; V was cut back by 0 bases and J by 3 bases. This CDR3 is built from 16 residues. Per the germline V gene, CDR1 is SGHTS and CDR2 is YDEGEE.

This clone was seen a few times. V gene TRBV24-1 combines with J gene TRBJ2-1, with D possibly being TRBD2 (6 bases). Germline V CDR1 and CDR2: KGHDR, SFDVKD. Trimming took off 5 bases at V and 7 bases at J, with 11 bases between the two ends. The CDR3 is 13 residues long. CDR3 nucleotides: TGTGCCACCAGTGGGGGGGTTTGGAATGAGCAGTTCTTC. It codes for CATSGGVWNEQFF.